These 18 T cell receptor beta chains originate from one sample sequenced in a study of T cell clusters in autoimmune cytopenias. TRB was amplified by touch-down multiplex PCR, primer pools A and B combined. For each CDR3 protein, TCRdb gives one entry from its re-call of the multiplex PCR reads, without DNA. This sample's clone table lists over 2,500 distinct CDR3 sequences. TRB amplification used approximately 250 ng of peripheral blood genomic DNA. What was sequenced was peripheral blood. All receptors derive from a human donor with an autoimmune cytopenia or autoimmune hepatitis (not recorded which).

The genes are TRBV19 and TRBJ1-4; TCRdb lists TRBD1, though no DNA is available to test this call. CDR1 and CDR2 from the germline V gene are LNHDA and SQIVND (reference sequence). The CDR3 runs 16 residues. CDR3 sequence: CASIGVWTVKPEKLFF.

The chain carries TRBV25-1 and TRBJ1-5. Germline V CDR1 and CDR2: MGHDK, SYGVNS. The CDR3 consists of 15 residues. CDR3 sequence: CASCTWTASNQPQHF. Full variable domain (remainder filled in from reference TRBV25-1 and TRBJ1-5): EADIYQTPRYLVIGTGKKITLECSQTMGHDKMYWYQQDPGMELHLIHYSYGVNSTEKGDLSSESTVSRIRTEHFPLTLESARPSHTSQYLCASCTWTASNQPQHFGDGTRLSIL.

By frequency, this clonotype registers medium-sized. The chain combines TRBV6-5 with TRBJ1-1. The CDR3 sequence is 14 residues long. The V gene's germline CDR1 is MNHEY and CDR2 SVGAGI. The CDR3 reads CASRATVMNTEAFF.

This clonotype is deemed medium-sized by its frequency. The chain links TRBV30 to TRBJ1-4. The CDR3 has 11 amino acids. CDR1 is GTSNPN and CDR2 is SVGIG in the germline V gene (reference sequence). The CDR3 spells CAWSIREKLFF.

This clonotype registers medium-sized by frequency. This chain's CDR3 is CSAEDGGAGVIYEQFF. The V and J genes are TRBV20-1 and TRBJ2-1; TCRdb outputs TRBD2, but without DNA this stays unchecked. The CDR3 loop spans 16 amino acids. Germline assignment: CDR1 DFQATT and CDR2 SNEGSKA (reference sequence).

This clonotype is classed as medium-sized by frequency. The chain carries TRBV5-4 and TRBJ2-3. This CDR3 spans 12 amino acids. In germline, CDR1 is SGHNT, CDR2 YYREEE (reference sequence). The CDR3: CASSFGPDTQYF. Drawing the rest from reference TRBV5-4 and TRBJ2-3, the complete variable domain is ETGVTQSPTHLIKTRGQQVTLRCSSQSGHNTVSWYQQALGQGPQFIFQYYREEENGRGNFPPRFSGLQFPNYSSELNVNALELDDSALYLCASSFGPDTQYFGPGTRLTVL.

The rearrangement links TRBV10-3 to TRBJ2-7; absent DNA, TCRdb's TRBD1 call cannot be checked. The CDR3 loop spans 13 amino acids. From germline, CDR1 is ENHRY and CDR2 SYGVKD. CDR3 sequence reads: CAISTGGGYEQYF.

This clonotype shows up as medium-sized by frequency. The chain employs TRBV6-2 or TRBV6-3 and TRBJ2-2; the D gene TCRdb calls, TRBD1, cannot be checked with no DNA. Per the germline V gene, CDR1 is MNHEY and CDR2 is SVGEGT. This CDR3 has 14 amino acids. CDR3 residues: CASEGLATTGELFF.

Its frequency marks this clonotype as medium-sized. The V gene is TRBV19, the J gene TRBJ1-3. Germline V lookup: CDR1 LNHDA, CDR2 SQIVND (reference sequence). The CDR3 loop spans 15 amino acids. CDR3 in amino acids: CASSHTGNSGNTIYF. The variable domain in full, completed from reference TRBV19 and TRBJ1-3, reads DGGITQSPKYLFRKEGQNVTLSCEQNLNHDAMYWYRQDPGQGLRLIYYSQIVNDFQKGDIAEGYSVSREKKESFPLTVTSAQKNPTAFYLCASSHTGNSGNTIYFGEGSWLTVV.

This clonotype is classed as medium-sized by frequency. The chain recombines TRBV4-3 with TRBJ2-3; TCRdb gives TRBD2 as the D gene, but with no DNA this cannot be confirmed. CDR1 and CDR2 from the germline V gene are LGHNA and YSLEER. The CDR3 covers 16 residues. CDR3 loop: CASSQDLAGGPDTQYF.

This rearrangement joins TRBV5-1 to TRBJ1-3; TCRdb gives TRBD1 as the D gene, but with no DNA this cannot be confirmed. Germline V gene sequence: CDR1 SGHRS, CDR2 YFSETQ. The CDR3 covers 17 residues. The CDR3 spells CASSSRPSGELRNTIYF.

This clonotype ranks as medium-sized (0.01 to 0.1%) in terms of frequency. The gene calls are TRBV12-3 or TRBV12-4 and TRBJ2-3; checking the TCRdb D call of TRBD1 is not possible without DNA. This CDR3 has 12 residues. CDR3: CASSLFTDTQYF.

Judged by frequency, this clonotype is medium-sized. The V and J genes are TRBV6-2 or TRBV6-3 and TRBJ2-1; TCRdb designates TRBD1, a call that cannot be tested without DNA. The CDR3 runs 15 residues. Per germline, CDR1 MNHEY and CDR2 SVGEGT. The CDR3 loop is CASSYEAGAYNEQFF.

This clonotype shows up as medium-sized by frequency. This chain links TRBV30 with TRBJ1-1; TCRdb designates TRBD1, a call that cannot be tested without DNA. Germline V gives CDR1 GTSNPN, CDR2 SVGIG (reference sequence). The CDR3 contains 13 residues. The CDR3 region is CAWGTGGYGEAFF. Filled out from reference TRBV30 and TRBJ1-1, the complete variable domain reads SQTIHQWPATLVQPVGSPLSLECTVEGTSNPNLYWYRQAAGRGLQLLFYSVGIGQISSEVPQNLSASRPQDRQFILSSKKLLLSDSGFYLCAWGTGGYGEAFFGQGTRLTVV.

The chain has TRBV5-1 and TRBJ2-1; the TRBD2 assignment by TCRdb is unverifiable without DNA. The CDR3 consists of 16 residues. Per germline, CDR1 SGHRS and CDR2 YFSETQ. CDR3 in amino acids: CASSLAPSGGNNEQFF.

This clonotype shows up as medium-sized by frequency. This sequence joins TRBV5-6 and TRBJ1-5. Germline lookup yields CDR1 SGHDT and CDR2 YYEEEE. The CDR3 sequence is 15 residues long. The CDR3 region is CASSLSLGGNQPQHF. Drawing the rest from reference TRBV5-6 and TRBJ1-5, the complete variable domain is DAGVTQSPTHLIKTRGQQVTLRCSPKSGHDTVSWYQQALGQGPQFIFQYYEEEERQRGNFPDRFSGHQFPNYSSELNVNALLLGDSALYLCASSLSLGGNQPQHFGDGTRLSIL.

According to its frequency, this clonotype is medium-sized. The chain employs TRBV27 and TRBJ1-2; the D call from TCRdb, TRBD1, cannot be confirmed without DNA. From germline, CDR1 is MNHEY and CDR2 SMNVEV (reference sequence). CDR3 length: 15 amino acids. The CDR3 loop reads CASRPYGQGEDGYTF.

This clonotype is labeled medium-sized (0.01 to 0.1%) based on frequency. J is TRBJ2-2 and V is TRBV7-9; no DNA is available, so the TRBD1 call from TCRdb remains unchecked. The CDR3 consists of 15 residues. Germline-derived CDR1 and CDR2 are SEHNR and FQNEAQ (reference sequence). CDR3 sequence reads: CASSPTGTNTGELFF. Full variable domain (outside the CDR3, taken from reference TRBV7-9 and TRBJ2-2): DTGVSQNPRHKITKRGQNVTFRCDPISEHNRLYWYRQTLGQGPEFLTYFQNEAQLEKSRLLSDRFSAERPKGSFSTLEIQRTEQGDSAMYLCASSPTGTNTGELFFGEGSRLTVL.